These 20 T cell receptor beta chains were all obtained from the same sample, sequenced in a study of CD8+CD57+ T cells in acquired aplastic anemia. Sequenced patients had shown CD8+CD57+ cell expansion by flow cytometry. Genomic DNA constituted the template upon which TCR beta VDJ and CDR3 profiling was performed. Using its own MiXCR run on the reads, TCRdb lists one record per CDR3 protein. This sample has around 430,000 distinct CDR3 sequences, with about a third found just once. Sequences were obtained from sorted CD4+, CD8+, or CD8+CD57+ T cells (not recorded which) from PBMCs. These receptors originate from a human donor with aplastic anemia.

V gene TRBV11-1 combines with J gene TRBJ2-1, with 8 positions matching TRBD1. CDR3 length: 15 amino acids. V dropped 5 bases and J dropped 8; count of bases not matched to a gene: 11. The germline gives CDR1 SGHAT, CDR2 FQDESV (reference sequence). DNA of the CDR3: TGTGCCAGCAGCCCAACAGGGGGTCTTGTTGATGAGCAGTTCTTC. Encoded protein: CASSPTGGLVDEQFF.

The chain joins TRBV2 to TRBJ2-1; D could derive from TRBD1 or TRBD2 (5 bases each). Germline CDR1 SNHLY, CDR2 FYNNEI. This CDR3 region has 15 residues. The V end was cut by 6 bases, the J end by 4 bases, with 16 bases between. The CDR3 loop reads CASRGNRDPYNEQFF. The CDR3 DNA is TGTGCCAGCAGGGGCAACCGGGACCCATACAATGAGCAGTTCTTC.

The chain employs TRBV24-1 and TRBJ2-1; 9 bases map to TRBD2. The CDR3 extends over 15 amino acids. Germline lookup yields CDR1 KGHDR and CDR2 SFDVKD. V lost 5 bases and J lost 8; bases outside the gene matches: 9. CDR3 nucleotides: TGTGCCACCAGTGGGGTAGCGGGAGACTCGGATGAGCAGTTCTTC. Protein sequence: CATSGVAGDSDEQFF.

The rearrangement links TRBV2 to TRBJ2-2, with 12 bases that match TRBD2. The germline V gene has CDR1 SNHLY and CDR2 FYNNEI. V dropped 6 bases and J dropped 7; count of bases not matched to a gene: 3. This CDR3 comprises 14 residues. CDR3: CASRRLAGDGELFF. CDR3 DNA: TGTGCCAGCAGAAGACTAGCGGGGGACGGGGAGCTGTTTTTT.

As DNA, the CDR3 is TGTGCCACCAGCAGCCTGTCTAGCGGGGGGTTAGAGACCCAGTACTTC. This encodes CATSSLSSGGLETQYF. The chain links TRBV15 to TRBJ2-5, with 11 nucleotides matching TRBD2. The CDR3 contains 16 residues. Trimming took 3 bases from V and 4 from J; bases not matched to a gene: 7. Germline-derived CDR1 and CDR2 are LNHNV and YYDKDF (reference sequence). Using reference TRBV15 and TRBJ2-5 for the parts outside the CDR3, the full variable domain is DAMVIQNPRYQVTQFGKPVTLSCSQTLNHNVMYWYQQKSSQAPKLLFHYYDKDFNNEADTPDNFQSRRPNTSFCFLDIRSPGLGDTAMYLCATSSLSSGGLETQYFGPGTRLLVL.

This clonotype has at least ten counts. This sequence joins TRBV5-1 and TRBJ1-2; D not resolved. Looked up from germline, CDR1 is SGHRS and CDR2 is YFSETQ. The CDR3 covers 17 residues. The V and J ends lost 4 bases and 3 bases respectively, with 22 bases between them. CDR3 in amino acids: CASSPALGTTSYYGYTF. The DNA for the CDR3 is TGCGCCAGCAGCCCGGCCCTGGGCACAACTTCGTACTATGGCTACACCTTC.

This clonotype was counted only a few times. CDR3 sequence: CASSEQANQPQHF. Written as DNA, the CDR3 is TGTGCCAGCAGTGAACAGGCAAATCAGCCCCAGCATTTT. The chain uses TRBV6-1 and TRBJ1-5, with unresolved D. The ends were cut back, 2 bases at V and 4 bases at J, with 6 bases in the middle. The CDR3 length is 13 residues. The V gene's germline CDR1 is MNHNS and CDR2 SASEGT.

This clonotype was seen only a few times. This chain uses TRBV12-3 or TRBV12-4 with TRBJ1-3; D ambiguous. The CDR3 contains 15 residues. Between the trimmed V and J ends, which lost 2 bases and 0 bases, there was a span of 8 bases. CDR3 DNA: TGTGCCAGCAGTTTAACAGTAGACTCTGGAAACACCATATATTTT. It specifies CASSLTVDSGNTIYF.

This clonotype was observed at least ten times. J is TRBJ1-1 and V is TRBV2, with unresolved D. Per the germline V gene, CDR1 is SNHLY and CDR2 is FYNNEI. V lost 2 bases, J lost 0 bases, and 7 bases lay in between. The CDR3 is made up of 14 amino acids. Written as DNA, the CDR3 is TGTGCCAGCAGTGAACGGGCAGTGAACACTGAAGCTTTCTTT. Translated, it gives CASSERAVNTEAFF.

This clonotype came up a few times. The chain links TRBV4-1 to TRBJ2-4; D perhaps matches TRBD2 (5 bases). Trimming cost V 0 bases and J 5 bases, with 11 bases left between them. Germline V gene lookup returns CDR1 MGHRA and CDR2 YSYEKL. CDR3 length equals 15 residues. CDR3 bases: TGCGCCAGCAGCCAAGATGTCAGGACTCAAAACATTCAGTACTTC. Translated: CASSQDVRTQNIQYF.

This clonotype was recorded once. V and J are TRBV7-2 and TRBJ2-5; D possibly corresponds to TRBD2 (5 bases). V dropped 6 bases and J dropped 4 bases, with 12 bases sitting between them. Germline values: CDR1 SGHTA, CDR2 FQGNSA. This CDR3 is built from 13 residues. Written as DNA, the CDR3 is TGTGCCAGCAGGTCTCCTAGCCGAGAGACCCAGTACTTC. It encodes CASRSPSRETQYF.

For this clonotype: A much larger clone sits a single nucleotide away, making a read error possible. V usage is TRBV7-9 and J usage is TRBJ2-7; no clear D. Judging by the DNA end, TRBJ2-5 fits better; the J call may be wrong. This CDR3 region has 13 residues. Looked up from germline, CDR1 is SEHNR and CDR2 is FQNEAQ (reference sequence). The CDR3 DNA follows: TGTGCCAGCAGCCCAGCCGGTCTAGAGACCCAGTACTTC. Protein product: CASSPAGLETQYF.

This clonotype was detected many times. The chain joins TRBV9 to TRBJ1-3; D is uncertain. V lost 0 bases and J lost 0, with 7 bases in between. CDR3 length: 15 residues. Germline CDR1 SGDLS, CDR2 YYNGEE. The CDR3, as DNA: TGTGCCAGCAGCGTAGATCAAAACTCTGGAAACACCATATATTTT. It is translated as CASSVDQNSGNTIYF.

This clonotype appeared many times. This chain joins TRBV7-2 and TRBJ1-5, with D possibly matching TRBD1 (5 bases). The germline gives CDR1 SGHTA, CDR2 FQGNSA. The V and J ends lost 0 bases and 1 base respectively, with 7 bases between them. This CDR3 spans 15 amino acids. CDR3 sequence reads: CASSLAQGSNQPQHF. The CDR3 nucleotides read TGTGCCAGCAGCTTAGCCCAGGGCAGCAATCAGCCCCAGCATTTT. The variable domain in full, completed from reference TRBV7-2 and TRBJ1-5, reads GAGVSQSPSNKVTEKGKDVELRCDPISGHTALYWYRQSLGQGLEFLIYFQGNSAPDKSGLPSDRFSAERTGGSVSTLTIQRTQQEDSAVYLCASSLAQGSNQPQHFGDGTRLSIL.

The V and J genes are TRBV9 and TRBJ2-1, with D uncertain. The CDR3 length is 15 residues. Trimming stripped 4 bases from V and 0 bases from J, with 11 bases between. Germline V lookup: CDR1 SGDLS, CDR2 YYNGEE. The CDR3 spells CASSRLSSSYNEQFF. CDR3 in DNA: TGTGCCAGCAGCCGACTCTCATCCTCCTACAATGAGCAGTTCTTC.

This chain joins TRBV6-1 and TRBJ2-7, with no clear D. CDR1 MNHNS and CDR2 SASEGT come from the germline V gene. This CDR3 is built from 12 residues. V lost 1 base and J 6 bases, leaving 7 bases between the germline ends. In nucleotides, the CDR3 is TGTGCCAGCAGTGAAGGCACTCTCGAGCAGTACTTC. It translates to CASSEGTLEQYF.

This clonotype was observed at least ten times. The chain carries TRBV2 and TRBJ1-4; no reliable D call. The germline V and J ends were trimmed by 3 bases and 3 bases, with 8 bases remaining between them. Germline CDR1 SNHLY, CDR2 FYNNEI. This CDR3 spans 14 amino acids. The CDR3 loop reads CASSELTPNEKLFF. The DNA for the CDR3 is TGTGCCAGCAGTGAGTTGACACCTAATGAAAAACTGTTTTTT.

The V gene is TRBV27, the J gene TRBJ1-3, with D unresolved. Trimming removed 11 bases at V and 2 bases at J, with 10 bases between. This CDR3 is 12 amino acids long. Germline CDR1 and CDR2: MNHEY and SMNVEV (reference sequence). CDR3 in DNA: TGTGCCCCCTCCGAGGCTGGAAACACCATATATTTT. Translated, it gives CAPSEAGNTIYF.

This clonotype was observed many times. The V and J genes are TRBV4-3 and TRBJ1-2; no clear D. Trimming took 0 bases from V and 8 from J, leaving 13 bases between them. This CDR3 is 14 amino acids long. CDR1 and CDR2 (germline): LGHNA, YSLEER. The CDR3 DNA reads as TGCGCCAGCAGCCAAGAGGTGAGGGTCGGGGGCTACACCTTC. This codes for CASSQEVRVGGYTF.

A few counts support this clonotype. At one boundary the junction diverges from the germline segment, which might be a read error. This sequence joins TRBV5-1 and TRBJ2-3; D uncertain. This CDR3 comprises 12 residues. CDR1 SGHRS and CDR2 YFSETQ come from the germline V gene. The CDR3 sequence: CASSIDGNAQYF. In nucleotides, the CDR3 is TGTGCCAGCAGCATCGACGGTAATGCGCAGTATTTT.